This is a list of T cell receptor beta chains from one sample in a study of technical replicates of blood from several donors. Profiled with immunoSEQ multiplex PCR; TCRdb holds only in-frame clones, not every one. Among approximately 17,000 clones listed, around 86% were seen once. Sample: PBMCs. All receptors derive from a human donor in good health. Each CDR3 is given without its conserved first and last residue. Part of the rows lack a size; the others show once, few, many or a class for expanded clones.

>TRBV7-2|.|TRBJ2-2
ASSLFSGNTGELF
>TRBV2|.|TRBJ2-3
ASSIQRSTDTQY
>TRBV5-1|.|TRBJ2-2
ASSLGLRSPGELF
>TRBV9|.|TRBJ2-1
ASSVVQGPYNEQF
>TRBV29-1|once|TRBJ2-1
SVEQATSGNTEQF
>TRBV7-3|.|TRBJ2-7
ASSPGVAGVGEQY
>TRBV10-3|once|TRBJ1-2
AIRATPGTGYDPYT
>TRBV6-1|.|TRBJ2-3
ASRRLAGGTDTQY
>TRBV5-6|.|TRBJ1-1
ASSLGPGTEAF
>TRBV4-2|once|TRBJ2-2
ASSQLAGNTGELF
>TRBV19|.|TRBJ1-3
ASNRDSGNTIY
>TRBV19|.|TRBJ1-1
ASKDRTNTEAF
>TRBV5-6|.|TRBJ1-2
ASTFEGSGYT
>TRBV7-9|.|TRBJ2-7
ASSFSYEQY
>TRBV11-2|.|TRBJ1-3
ASRPPRGLSGNTIY
>TRBV5-1|.|TRBJ2-3
ASSTGRGEDTQY
>TRBV27|.|TRBJ1-1
AGGPGGGKNTEAF
>TRBV11-1|.|TRBJ1-1
ASSEGAGRAF
>TRBV10-2|.|TRBJ1-2
ASSPVTGNYGYT
>TRBV30|.|TRBJ1-4
AWSASGGGGLF